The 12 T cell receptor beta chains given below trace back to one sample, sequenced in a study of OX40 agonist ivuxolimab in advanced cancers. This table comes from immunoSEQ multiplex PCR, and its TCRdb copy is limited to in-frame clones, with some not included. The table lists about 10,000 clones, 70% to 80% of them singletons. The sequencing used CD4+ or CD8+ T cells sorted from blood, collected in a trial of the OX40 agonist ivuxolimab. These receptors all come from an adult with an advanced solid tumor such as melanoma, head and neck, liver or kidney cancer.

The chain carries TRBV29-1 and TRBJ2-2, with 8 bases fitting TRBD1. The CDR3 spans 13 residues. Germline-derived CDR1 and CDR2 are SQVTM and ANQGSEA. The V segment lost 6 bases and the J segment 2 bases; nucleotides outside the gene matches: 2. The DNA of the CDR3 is TGCAGCGTGGACAGGGCAAACACCGGGGAGCTGTTTTTT. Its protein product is CSVDRANTGELFF.

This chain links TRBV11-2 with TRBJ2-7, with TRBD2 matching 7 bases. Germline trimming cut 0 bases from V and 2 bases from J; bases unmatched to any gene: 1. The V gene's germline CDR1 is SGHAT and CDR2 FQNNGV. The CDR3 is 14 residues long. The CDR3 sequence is CASSLDRGAYEQYF. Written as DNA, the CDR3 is TGTGCCAGCAGCTTAGATCGGGGGGCCTACGAGCAGTACTTC.

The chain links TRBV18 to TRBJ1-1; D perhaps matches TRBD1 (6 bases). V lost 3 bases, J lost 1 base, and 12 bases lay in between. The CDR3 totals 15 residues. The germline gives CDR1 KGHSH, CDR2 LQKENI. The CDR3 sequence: CASSPRDNRNTEAFF. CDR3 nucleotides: TGTGCCAGCTCACCCCGGGACAATCGGAACACTGAAGCTTTCTTT. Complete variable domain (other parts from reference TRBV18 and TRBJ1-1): NAGVMQNPRHLVRRRGQEARLRCSPMKGHSHVYWYRQLPEEGLKFMVYLQKENIIDESGMPKERFSAEFPKEGPSILRIQQVVRGDSAAYFCASSPRDNRNTEAFFGQGTRLTVV.

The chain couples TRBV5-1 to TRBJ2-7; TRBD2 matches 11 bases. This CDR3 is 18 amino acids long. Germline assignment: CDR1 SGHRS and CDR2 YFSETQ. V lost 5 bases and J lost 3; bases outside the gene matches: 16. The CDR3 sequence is CASSSGGSGRANLYEQYF. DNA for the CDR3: TGCGCCAGCAGTTCTGGAGGTAGCGGGAGGGCGAACCTCTACGAGCAGTACTTC.

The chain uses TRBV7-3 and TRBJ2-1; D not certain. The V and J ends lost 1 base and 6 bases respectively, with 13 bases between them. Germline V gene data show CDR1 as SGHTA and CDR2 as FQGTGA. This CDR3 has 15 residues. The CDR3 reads CASSLMERGLNEQFF. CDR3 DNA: TGTGCCAGCAGCTTAATGGAGCGTGGTCTCAATGAGCAGTTCTTC. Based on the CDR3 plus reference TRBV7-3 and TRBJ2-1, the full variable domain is GAGVSQTPSNKVTEKGKYVELRCDPISGHTALYWYRQSLGQGPEFLIYFQGTGAADDSGLPNDRFFAVRPEGSVSTLKIQRTERGDSAVYLCASSLMERGLNEQFFGPGTRLTVL.

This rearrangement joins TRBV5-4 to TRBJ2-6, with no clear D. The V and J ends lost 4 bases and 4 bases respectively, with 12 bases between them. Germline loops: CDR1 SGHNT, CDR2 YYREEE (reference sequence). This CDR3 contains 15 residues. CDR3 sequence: CASSPTSNGANVLTF. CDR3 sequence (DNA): TGTGCCAGCAGCCCAACCTCGAACGGGGCCAACGTCCTGACTTTC.

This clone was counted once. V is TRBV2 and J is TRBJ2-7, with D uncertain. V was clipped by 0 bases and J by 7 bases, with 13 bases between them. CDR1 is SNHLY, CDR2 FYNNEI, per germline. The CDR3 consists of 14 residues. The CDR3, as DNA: TGTGCCAGCAGTGAAGCGCTTCTTTGGGCGGAGCAGTACTTC. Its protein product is CASSEALLWAEQYF. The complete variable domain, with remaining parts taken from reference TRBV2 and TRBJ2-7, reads EPEVTQTPSHQVTQMGQEVILRCVPISNHLYFYWYRQILGQKVEFLVSFYNNEISEKSEIFDDQFSVERPDGSNFTLKIRSTKLEDSAMYFCASSEALLWAEQYFGPGTRLTVT.

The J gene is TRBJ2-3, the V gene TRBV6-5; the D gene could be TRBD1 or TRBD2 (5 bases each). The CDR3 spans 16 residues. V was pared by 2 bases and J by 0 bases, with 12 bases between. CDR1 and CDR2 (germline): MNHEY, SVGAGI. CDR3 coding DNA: TGTGCCAGCAGTTACGGGGCGGGCGCTAGCACAGATACGCAGTATTTT. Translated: CASSYGAGASTDTQYF.

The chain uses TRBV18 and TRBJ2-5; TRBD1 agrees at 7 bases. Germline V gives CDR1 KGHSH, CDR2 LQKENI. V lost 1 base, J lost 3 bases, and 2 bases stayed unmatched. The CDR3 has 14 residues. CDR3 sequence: CASSPLDREETQYF. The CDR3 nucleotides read TGTGCCAGCTCACCACTCGACAGGGAAGAGACCCAGTACTTC.

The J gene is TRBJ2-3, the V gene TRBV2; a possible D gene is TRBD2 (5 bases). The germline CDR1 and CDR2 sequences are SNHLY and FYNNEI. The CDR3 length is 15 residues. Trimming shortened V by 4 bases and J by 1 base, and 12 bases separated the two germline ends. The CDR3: CASSGSGYGTDTQYF. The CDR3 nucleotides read TGTGCCAGCAGTGGGTCGGGATATGGCACAGATACGCAGTATTTT.

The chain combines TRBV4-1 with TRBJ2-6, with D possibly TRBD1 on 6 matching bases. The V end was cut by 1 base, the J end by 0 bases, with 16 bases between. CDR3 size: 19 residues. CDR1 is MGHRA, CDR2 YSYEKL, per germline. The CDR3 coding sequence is TGCGCCAGCAGCCAAGTCACCGGGACACCTTACTCTGGGGCCAACGTCCTGACTTTC. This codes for CASSQVTGTPYSGANVLTF.

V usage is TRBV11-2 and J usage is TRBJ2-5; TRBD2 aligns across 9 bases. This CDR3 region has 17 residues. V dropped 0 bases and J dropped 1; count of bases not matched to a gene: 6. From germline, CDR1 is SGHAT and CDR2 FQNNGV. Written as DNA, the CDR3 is TGTGCCAGCAGCTTAGATTTTGATAGCGGGGGCCAAGAGACCCAGTACTTC. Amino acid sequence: CASSLDFDSGGQETQYF.